Each of the 32 T cell receptor beta chains below was sequenced from the same sample in a study of shared clonotypes between healthy human individuals. Assay used: immunoSEQ multiplex PCR; TCRdb lists only in-frame clones, some missing. The table lists about 1 million clones, about 77% of them singletons. What was sequenced was memory CD4+ T cells sorted from blood. Sample subset: CD45RA-negative fraction. These receptors were collected from a man aged 18 to 30 in good health.

The chain recombines TRBV6-5 with TRBJ2-7, with 7 bases fitting TRBD1. After removal of 5 bases from V and 5 bases from J, the junction contained 6 bases not matched to a gene. The CDR3 is 13 amino acids. CDR1 is MNHEY and CDR2 is SVGAGI in the germline V gene. The CDR3 here is CASSPGTVHEQYF. CDR3 coding DNA: TGTGCCAGCAGTCCCGGGACAGTCCACGAGCAGTACTTC.

This clone was seen a single time. V is TRBV7-3 and J is TRBJ1-2; D unresolved. Germline loops: CDR1 SGHTA, CDR2 FQGTGA. The CDR3 loop spans 11 amino acids. Trimming cost V 5 bases and J 5 bases, with 6 bases left between them. CDR3 loop: CASSLRYGYTF. The DNA of the CDR3 is TGTGCCAGCAGCCTCCGATATGGCTACACCTTC.

This clone came up once. This sequence joins TRBV21-1 and TRBJ2-6; TRBD1, as called in the table, went unchecked against the DNA. TRBV21-1 is listed as a pseudogene. This CDR3 comprises 17 residues. In nucleotides, the CDR3 is TGTGCCAGCACCAGAACAAACAGCTTATCTGGGGCCAACGTCCTGACTTTC. Translation: CASTRTNSLSGANVLTF.

This CDR3 is CASTARQSYNSPLHF. DNA for the CDR3: TGTGCCAGCACCGCCAGACAGAGCTATAATTCACCCCTCCACTTT. This rearrangement joins TRBV28 to TRBJ1-6, with D possibly TRBD1 on 5 matching bases. This CDR3 has 15 amino acids. Per the germline V gene, CDR1 is MDHEN and CDR2 is SYDVKM. V gave up 7 bases and J gave up 3 bases, with 13 bases separating them. Based on the CDR3 plus reference TRBV28 and TRBJ1-6, the full variable domain is DVKVTQSSRYLVKRTGEKVFLECVQDMDHENMFWYRQDPGLGLRLIYFSYDVKMKEKGDIPEGYSVSREKKERFSLILESASTNQTSMYLCASTARQSYNSPLHFGNGTRLTVT.

This clone showed up just a few times. This sample includes further DNA sequences coding for the same CDR3. V is TRBV5-1 and J is TRBJ2-7, with 8 bases matching TRBD1. J lost 3 bases, V lost 0 bases, and 5 bases had no gene match. The CDR3 has 15 residues. CDR1 SGHRS and CDR2 YFSETQ come from the germline V gene. The CDR3: CASSLAGQGIYEQYF. The CDR3 DNA sequence: TGCGCCAGCAGCTTGGCTGGACAGGGCATCTACGAGCAGTACTTC.

The chain uses TRBV5-8 and TRBJ2-1; TRBD2 aligns across 9 bases. CDR1 SGHTS and CDR2 YDEGEE come from the germline V gene. The V gene end was trimmed by 4 bases and the J gene end by 12 bases; junction bases not matched to a gene: 17. The CDR3 is 16 amino acids. CDR3 sequence reads: CASSATTSGFVNWQFF. CDR3 sequence (DNA): TGTGCCAGCAGCGCCACTACTAGCGGGTTCGTTAACTGGCAGTTCTTC.

This clone was picked up a small number of times. This sequence joins TRBV28 and TRBJ1-1; unclear D gene. The CDR3 covers 15 residues. The germline V and J ends were trimmed by 3 bases and 1 base, with 12 bases remaining between them. The germline gives CDR1 MDHEN, CDR2 SYDVKM. CDR3 sequence (DNA): TGTGCCAGCAGTTTGTCACCCGGCACGAACACTGAAGCTTTCTTT. It is translated as CASSLSPGTNTEAFF.

This clone was counted only a few times. Other DNA sequences in the sample encode the same CDR3. This sequence joins TRBV6-6 and TRBJ2-7; 11 bases map to TRBD1. Germline values: CDR1 MNHNY, CDR2 SVGAGI (reference sequence). The J segment lost 2 bases and the V segment lost 6 bases, leaving 3 bases of the junction unmatched. The CDR3 sequence is 14 residues long. CDR3 DNA: TGTGCCAGCAGAGGGGGACAGGGGGCCTACGAGCAGTACTTC. Residues: CASRGGQGAYEQYF.

The chain links TRBV10-3 to TRBJ2-3; D possibly corresponds to TRBD1 (5 bases). This CDR3 is 15 amino acids long. V was clipped by 5 bases and J by 1 base, with 13 bases between them. Germline loops: CDR1 ENHRY, CDR2 SYGVKD. The CDR3 DNA sequence: TGTGCCATCAGTACGATCCTAGGGGGCACAGATACGCAGTATTTT. This encodes CAISTILGGTDTQYF.

The chain joins TRBV15 to TRBJ2-1; TRBD2 matches at 13 bases. The germline V gene encodes CDR1 LNHNV and CDR2 YYDKDF (reference sequence). V shed 4 bases, J shed 2 bases, and the junction held 2 bases outside the gene matches. The CDR3 has 16 residues. The CDR3 is CATSTGTSGTYNEQFF. The CDR3 nucleotides read TGTGCCACCAGCACAGGGACTAGCGGGACCTACAATGAGCAGTTCTTC.

This clone has only a few counts. This chain uses TRBV7-2 with TRBJ2-7; 9 bases fit TRBD1. CDR1 is SGHTA, CDR2 FQGNSA, per germline. V shed 4 bases, J shed 0 bases, and the junction held 7 bases outside the gene matches. The CDR3 sequence is 16 residues long. As DNA, the CDR3 is TGTGCCAGCAGCTCGCCGGGACAGGGCCACTCCTACGAGCAGTACTTC. Its translation is CASSSPGQGHSYEQYF.

The rearrangement joins TRBV28 to TRBJ2-7; D is ambiguous. There are 12 residues in the CDR3. Germline CDR1 MDHEN, CDR2 SYDVKM. Trimming pared 6 bases from V and 2 bases from J, leaving 8 bases between. CDR3 sequence (DNA): TGTGCCAGCAGGAAGAAAACCTACGAGCAGTACTTC. Its protein product is CASRKKTYEQYF. The entire variable domain, with the rest obtained from reference TRBV28 and TRBJ2-7, is as follows: DVKVTQSSRYLVKRTGEKVFLECVQDMDHENMFWYRQDPGLGLRLIYFSYDVKMKEKGDIPEGYSVSREKKERFSLILESASTNQTSMYLCASRKKTYEQYFGPGTRLTVT.

The chain uses TRBV28 and TRBJ1-1, with a possible D match to TRBD1 (5 bases). The CDR3 covers 20 residues. Between the trimmed V and J ends, which lost 6 bases and 0 bases, there was a span of 29 bases. CDR1 and CDR2 from the germline V gene are MDHEN and SYDVKM. Here the CDR3 reads CASSAISGPQGLLMNTEAFF. The CDR3 DNA sequence: TGTGCCAGCAGCGCCATTTCGGGACCTCAGGGACTCCTGATGAACACTGAAGCTTTCTTT.

J is TRBJ2-1 and V is TRBV25-1, with TRBD2 as a possible D gene (6 bases). V gave up 10 bases and J gave up 7 bases, with 17 bases separating them. This CDR3 comprises 13 residues. Looked up from germline, CDR1 is MGHDK and CDR2 is SYGVNS. The CDR3 region has the DNA TGTGCCATTTCTTCGCGGGGAAGAAATGAGCAGTTCTTC. As protein: CAISSRGRNEQFF.

A word on this clone: The sample carries other DNA sequences with the same CDR3. The chain carries TRBV7-2 and TRBJ2-3, with TRBD1 as a possible D gene (5 bases). The CDR3 loop spans 14 amino acids. Deletions cut 5 bases from V and 4 bases from J, with 13 bases between. The germline gives CDR1 SGHTA, CDR2 FQGNSA. The CDR3 spells CASSPPARADTQYF. The CDR3 nucleotides read TGTGCCAGCAGCCCTCCGGCCAGGGCAGATACGCAGTATTTT.

The V call is TRBV5-4, the J call TRBJ2-7, with D hard to call. The CDR3 is 15 amino acids. Germline assignment: CDR1 SGHNT and CDR2 YYREEE (reference sequence). V shed 0 bases and J shed 4 bases, with 14 bases lying between them. The CDR3 reads CASSLGRQDEYEQYF. The CDR3, as DNA: TGTGCCAGCAGCTTGGGACGGCAGGATGAGTACGAGCAGTACTTC. The full variable domain, in which reference TRBV5-4 and TRBJ2-7 provide the parts outside the CDR3, is ETGVTQSPTHLIKTRGQQVTLRCSSQSGHNTVSWYQQALGQGPQFIFQYYREEENGRGNFPPRFSGLQFPNYSSELNVNALELDDSALYLCASSLGRQDEYEQYFGPGTRLTVT.

This chain links TRBV10-3 with TRBJ2-2; the D is unclear. There are 12 residues in the CDR3. CDR1 and CDR2 (germline): ENHRY, SYGVKD. With 7 bases removed from V and 6 bases from J, the gap between germline ends came to 9 bases. The CDR3 DNA follows: TGTGCCATCAAGTCCGGATCCGGGGAGCTGTTTTTT. This translates into CAIKSGSGELFF.

The CDR3 DNA sequence: TGTGCCAGCAGTTTAAAACCCCCCCTCGCTAGCGGGGGTTTAATATGGACAGATACGCAGTATTTT. This gives the protein CASSLKPPLASGGLIWTDTQYF. The chain combines TRBV28 with TRBJ2-3; TRBD2 matches 10 bases. CDR1 is MDHEN, CDR2 SYDVKM, per germline. After removal of 2 bases from V and 3 bases from J, the junction contained 23 bases not matched to a gene. The CDR3 spans 22 residues.

This clone appeared a few times. The rearrangement joins TRBV11-2 to TRBJ1-1; D gene unclear. Trimming took 6 bases from V and 7 from J, leaving 15 bases between them. The length of the CDR3 is 13 residues. The germline V gene encodes CDR1 SGHAT and CDR2 FQNNGV. CDR3 sequence: CASSPGQVNEAFF. The CDR3 DNA is TGTGCCAGCAGTCCTGGGCAAGTTAATGAAGCTTTCTTT.

This clone was counted a few times. The V and J genes are TRBV30 and TRBJ1-2, with D possibly being TRBD1 (5 bases). This CDR3 contains 13 residues. Trimming took 0 bases from V and 8 from J, leaving 13 bases between them. Germline V gene sequence: CDR1 GTSNPN, CDR2 SVGIG (reference sequence). The CDR3 spells CAWSVEGYEGYTF. As DNA, the CDR3 is TGTGCCTGGAGTGTGGAGGGGTATGAGGGCTACACCTTC.

This clone was counted only a few times. The gene calls are TRBV30 and TRBJ1-5, with D tentatively TRBD1 (6 bases). The V end was cut by 0 bases, the J end by 1 base, with 10 bases between. The CDR3 contains 15 residues. Looked up from germline, CDR1 is GTSNPN and CDR2 is SVGIG (reference sequence). CDR3 region: CAWSVQGRSNQPQHF. DNA of the CDR3: TGTGCCTGGAGTGTACAGGGAAGGAGCAATCAGCCCCAGCATTTT.

The chain has TRBV7-2 and TRBJ1-1; D gene ambiguous. This CDR3 is built from 15 residues. Trimming left V 1 base short and J 0 bases short, with 9 bases between. CDR1 is SGHTA, CDR2 FQGNSA, per germline. The CDR3 bases are TGTGCCAGCAGCTTAGTCTCGGAGGTGAACACTGAAGCTTTCTTT. Residues: CASSLVSEVNTEAFF.

This clone was picked up a small number of times. The gene calls are TRBV9 and TRBJ2-3; 8 bases are a match to TRBD2. CDR3 length: 15 residues. The germline CDR1 and CDR2 sequences are SGDLS and YYNGEE. V lost 2 bases, J lost 4 bases, and 6 bases stayed unmatched. The CDR3 sequence is CASSVSGNIADTQYF. DNA of the CDR3: TGTGCCAGCAGCGTTAGCGGGAACATCGCAGATACGCAGTATTTT.

This chain connects TRBV18 to TRBJ2-7; D is uncertain. This CDR3 comprises 15 residues. V was cut by 2 bases and J by 0 bases, with 11 bases left in between. Germline V CDR1 and CDR2: KGHSH, LQKENI. The CDR3 DNA sequence: TGTGCCAGCTCACCAGGGCAGCTCCGCTCCTACGAGCAGTACTTC. Amino acids: CASSPGQLRSYEQYF.

The chain recombines TRBV4-3 with TRBJ2-7; D possibly corresponds to TRBD2 (6 bases). V gave up 3 bases and J gave up 7 bases, with 19 bases separating them. Per the germline V gene, CDR1 is LGHNA and CDR2 is YSLEER. The CDR3 spans 15 residues. CDR3 nucleotides: TGCGCCAGCAGCCAGGCACTACAACTGGGGAGGGAGCAGTACTTC. The encoded protein is CASSQALQLGREQYF.

The sample holds one count of this clone. This chain uses TRBV19 with TRBJ2-1; D is perhaps TRBD1 (5 bases). The V gene's germline CDR1 is LNHDA and CDR2 SQIVND (reference sequence). This CDR3 contains 17 residues. V lost 5 bases and J 0 bases, leaving 17 bases between the germline ends. This CDR3 reads CASSPTTGLSSYNEQFF. CDR3 nucleotides: TGTGCCAGTAGTCCAACAACAGGTCTGAGCTCCTACAATGAGCAGTTCTTC. Together with reference TRBV19 and TRBJ2-1, the CDR3 gives the full variable domain: DGGITQSPKYLFRKEGQNVTLSCEQNLNHDAMYWYRQDPGQGLRLIYYSQIVNDFQKGDIAEGYSVSREKKESFPLTVTSAQKNPTAFYLCASSPTTGLSSYNEQFFGPGTRLTVL.

The chain combines TRBV7-2 with TRBJ2-7; 8 bases map to TRBD2. Per germline, CDR1 SGHTA and CDR2 FQGNSA. The CDR3 is made up of 16 amino acids. V lost 5 bases, J lost 4 bases, and 13 bases stayed unmatched. CDR3 in amino acids: CASSTPERGFEYEQYF. As DNA, the CDR3 is TGTGCCAGCAGCACACCCGAGCGGGGGTTCGAGTACGAGCAGTACTTC.

The chain employs TRBV6-5 and TRBJ2-4; D is possibly TRBD1 (6 bases). This CDR3 is built from 15 residues. V was cut by 5 bases and J by 4 bases, with 15 bases left in between. Germline V gene data show CDR1 as MNHEY and CDR2 as SVGAGI. The CDR3 DNA follows: TGTGCCAGCAGTCTACGACAGGTGTCAAAAAACATTCAGTACTTC. The encoded protein is CASSLRQVSKNIQYF.

Ten or more counts support this clone. This chain uses TRBV30 with TRBJ1-4, with D perhaps matching TRBD1 (5 bases). CDR1 and CDR2 from the germline V gene are GTSNPN and SVGIG (reference sequence). Trimming left V 1 base short and J 15 bases short, with 15 bases between. CDR3 size: 12 residues. CDR3 amino acids: CAWSGGTAAVFF. CDR3 nucleotide sequence: TGTGCCTGGAGTGGGGGGACGGCGGCGGTGTTTTTT.

This clone has just a few counts. The J gene is TRBJ1-6, the V gene TRBV6-1; D not resolved. Germline lookup yields CDR1 MNHNS and CDR2 SASEGT. With 0 bases removed from V and 11 bases from J, the gap between germline ends came to 8 bases. CDR3 length: 13 amino acids. The DNA for the CDR3 is TGTGCCAGCAGTGAAGCGAGGGCTACACCCCTCCACTTT. It translates to CASSEARATPLHF.

Comment on this clone: The same CDR3 arises from other DNA sequences in this sample as well. The chain has TRBV6-5 and TRBJ2-7; maybe TRBD1 (5 bases). Germline loops: CDR1 MNHEY, CDR2 SVGAGI. The CDR3 is 13 residues long. Trimming took off 3 bases at V and 2 bases at J, with 8 bases between the two ends. The CDR3 loop is CASSYDRAYEQYF. Written as DNA, the CDR3 is TGTGCCAGCAGTTATGACAGAGCCTACGAGCAGTACTTC.

The chain carries TRBV5-1 and TRBJ2-2; no clear D. V was pared by 4 bases and J by 4 bases, with 11 bases between. The CDR3 runs to 14 residues. Germline V gene data show CDR1 as SGHRS and CDR2 as YFSETQ. The CDR3 is CASSASRITGELFF. The DNA of the CDR3 is TGCGCCAGCAGCGCCTCTAGGATCACCGGGGAGCTGTTTTTT.